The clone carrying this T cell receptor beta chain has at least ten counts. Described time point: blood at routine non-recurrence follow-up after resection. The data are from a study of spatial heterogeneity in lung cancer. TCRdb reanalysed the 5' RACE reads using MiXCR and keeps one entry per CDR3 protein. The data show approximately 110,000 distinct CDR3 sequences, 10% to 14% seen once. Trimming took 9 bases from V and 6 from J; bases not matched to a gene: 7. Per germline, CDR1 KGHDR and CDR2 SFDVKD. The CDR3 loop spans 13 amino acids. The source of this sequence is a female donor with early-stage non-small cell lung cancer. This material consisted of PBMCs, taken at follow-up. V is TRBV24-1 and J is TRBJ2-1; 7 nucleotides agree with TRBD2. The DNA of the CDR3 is TGTGCCACCGCGGGAGACCGGGGCAATGAGCAGTTCTTC. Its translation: CATAGDRGNEQFF.